The next 14 T cell receptor beta chains were all read from a single sample in a study of blood T cell repertoires in COVID-19. Generated by immunoSEQ multiplex PCR, the TCRdb table keeps only in-frame clones and is missing some. Counted here are approximately 57,000 clones, more than 70% occurring once; the ten biggest clones make up 4.7%. Sequencing used peripheral blood. The receptors were gathered from a man in his forties with active COVID-19.

V usage is TRBV18 and J usage is TRBJ2-1; the match to TRBD1 covers 7 bases. CDR1 is KGHSH and CDR2 is LQKENI in the germline V gene. Trimming took 3 bases from V and 5 from J; bases not matched to a gene: 4. This CDR3 is 14 amino acids long. The chain's CDR3 is CASSPGTADNEQFF. The CDR3 DNA reads TGTGCCAGCTCACCTGGGACAGCGGACAATGAGCAGTTCTTC.

J is TRBJ2-1 and V is TRBV7-9; 11 bases are shared with TRBD2. The CDR3 totals 16 residues. Germline V gene data show CDR1 as SEHNR and CDR2 as FQNEAQ (reference sequence). With V trimmed by 5 bases and J by 7 bases, 10 bases remained unmatched. Here the CDR3 DNA reads TGTGCCAGCAGCCATAGCGGGAGGGGGGTCGAAAATGAGCAGTTCTTC. It yields the protein CASSHSGRGVENEQFF.

V is TRBV21-1 and J is TRBJ1-3. TRBV21-1 is annotated as a pseudogene. This CDR3 has 16 amino acids. Here the CDR3 reads CASSKDCHSSGNTIYF. The CDR3 nucleotides are TGTGCCAGCAGCAAAGATTGCCATAGCTCTGGAAACACCATATATTTT.

This clone appeared once. This chain links TRBV2 with TRBJ2-5; 14 bases agree with TRBD2. CDR3 length: 15 residues. The germline V gene has CDR1 SNHLY and CDR2 FYNNEI. V lost 4 bases and J lost 2; bases outside the gene matches: 0. The CDR3 loop is CASSGLAGGQETQYF. DNA for the CDR3: TGTGCCAGCAGTGGACTAGCGGGAGGGCAAGAGACCCAGTACTTC.

The V gene is TRBV28, the J gene TRBJ1-1, with TRBD1 matching 8 bases. Germline V gives CDR1 MDHEN, CDR2 SYDVKM. CDR3 size: 14 residues. J was trimmed by 5 bases and V by 4 bases; bases with no gene match: 6. The chain's CDR3 is CASSWAGGATEAFF. As DNA, the CDR3 is TGTGCCAGCAGTTGGGCAGGGGGCGCGACTGAAGCTTTCTTT.

The chain carries TRBV11-2 and TRBJ2-1, with D possibly matching TRBD1 (5 bases). CDR1 and CDR2 (germline): SGHAT, FQNNGV. Trimming stripped 1 base from V and 1 base from J, with 5 bases between. The CDR3 length is 14 residues. The CDR3 spells CASSLGTSYNEQFF. CDR3 nucleotides: TGTGCCAGCAGCTTAGGGACATCCTACAATGAGCAGTTCTTC.

This clone is a singleton in its sample. The rearrangement links TRBV7-9 to TRBJ2-2; 7 positions match TRBD2. There are 16 residues in the CDR3. The J segment lost 1 base and the V segment lost 6 bases, leaving 8 bases of the junction unmatched. The V gene's germline CDR1 is SEHNR and CDR2 FQNEAQ (reference sequence). Here the CDR3 DNA reads TGTGCCAGCAGGTGGGGAGGGGACGAGAACACCGGGGAGCTGTTTTTT. This translates into CASRWGGDENTGELFF.

This clone was seen once. The gene calls are TRBV4-1 and TRBJ2-7, with a tentative D call TRBD1 (6 bases). Germline loops: CDR1 MGHRA, CDR2 YSYEKL. With 4 bases removed from V and 3 bases from J, the gap between germline ends came to 10 bases. The CDR3 extends over 13 amino acids. The CDR3 loop is CASSRTERYEQYF. DNA for the CDR3: TGCGCCAGCAGCCGGACAGAGCGCTACGAGCAGTACTTC.

Comments on this clone: Because it lacks the conserved phenylalanine or tryptophan at the end, this CDR3 is likely a read error. CDR3: CASMRENTEAFL. The CDR3 DNA sequence: TGTGCCAGCATGAGGGAGAACACTGAAGCTTTCCTT. This rearrangement joins TRBV12-3 or TRBV12-4 to TRBJ1-1, with unresolved D. Trimming removed 7 bases at V and 1 base at J, with 7 bases between. This CDR3 contains 12 residues.

This clone is deemed medium-sized. This chain uses TRBV10-3 with TRBJ1-1; 8 bases agree with TRBD1. In germline, CDR1 is ENHRY, CDR2 SYGVKD. The CDR3 loop spans 15 amino acids. J lost 0 bases, V lost 6 bases, and 6 bases had no gene match. The chain's CDR3 is CAIRDRQGMNTEAFF. In DNA form, the CDR3 reads TGTGCCATCAGGGATCGACAGGGGATGAACACTGAAGCTTTCTTT.

The chain employs TRBV24-1 and TRBJ2-7, with 10 bases aligning to TRBD1. V shed 6 bases, J shed 7 bases, and the junction held 11 bases outside the gene matches. The CDR3 spans 15 residues. Germline loops: CDR1 KGHDR, CDR2 SFDVKD. The CDR3: CATSNTGQGIREQYF. Written as DNA, the CDR3 is TGTGCCACCAGTAACACGGGACAGGGGATTCGGGAGCAGTACTTC.

The chain recombines TRBV6-9 with TRBJ2-5; D gene unclear. With 10 bases removed from V and 4 bases from J, the gap between germline ends came to 31 bases. The CDR3 totals 18 residues. Germline V lookup: CDR1 MNHGY, CDR2 SVAAGI. CDR3 protein: CATNTIPNHPRKSETQYF. Here the CDR3 DNA reads TGTGCCACCAACACAATACCGAACCACCCGAGGAAGTCAGAGACCCAGTACTTC.

The rearrangement uses TRBV10-1 and TRBJ1-1; 8 nucleotides agree with TRBD1. Germline loops: CDR1 WNHNN, CDR2 SYGVQD (reference sequence). J lost 5 bases, V lost 5 bases, and 7 bases had no gene match. The CDR3 runs to 14 residues. The CDR3 nucleotides are TGCGCCAGCAGTTCCAGGGGGCTTGGTACTGAAGCTTTCTTT. It is translated as CASSSRGLGTEAFF.

The V and J genes are TRBV5-6 and TRBJ1-5, with D possibly being TRBD1 (5 bases). This CDR3 comprises 13 residues. CDR1 and CDR2 (germline): SGHDT, YYEEEE. V was cut by 1 base and J by 7 bases, with 9 bases left in between. The CDR3 sequence is CASSLWGGQPQHF. The CDR3 nucleotides are TGTGCCAGCAGCTTGTGGGGGGGACAGCCCCAGCATTTT.